This T cell receptor beta chain was identified in a study of blood T cell repertoires in COVID-19. Study context: Both acute and convalescent COVID-19 samples were obtained from the United States, Italy and Spain. Sources were T cells, B-cell-depleted T cells, or PBMCs; the material itself was cDNA or gDNA.

The CDR3 is 13 residues long. Trimming at V came to 4 bases and at J to 3 bases, leaving 3 bases not matched to a gene. Germline V gene sequence: CDR1 LNHDA, CDR2 SQIVND (reference sequence). In the original analysis: Amplifying reference gene primers gave estimates of nucleated cell counts. TCRdb keeps only in-frame clones here, not all; method: immunoSEQ multiplex PCR. V and J calls and clone size are as listed in that table; D and trimming were resolved from the DNA. The table lists 200,000 to 250,000 clones, about 80% of them singletons. The chain combines TRBV19 with TRBJ2-7; 7 bases line up with TRBD1. The specimen was peripheral blood. This clonotype was sampled from an older woman with acute or convalescent COVID-19. The CDR3: CASSKDRRYEQYF. The CDR3, as DNA: TGTGCCAGTAGTAAGGACAGGCGCTACGAGCAGTACTTC.